Following are 2 T cell receptor beta chains from one sample sequenced in a study of yellow fever vaccine responses in identical twins. One entry per CDR3 protein results from TCRdb running MiXCR on the RT-PCR reads. This sample has a few thousand distinct CDR3 sequences; 70% to 90% occur once, and the top ten carry 2% to 3%. Sequencing used T cells from blood (PBMCs), unsorted or a sorted subset (not recorded which), obtained before or after yellow fever vaccination (not recorded which). The source of these receptors is a woman aged 18-29 years who received the yellow fever vaccine.

The chain carries TRBV11-2 and TRBJ2-3, with D possibly being TRBD2 (6 bases). Looked up from germline, CDR1 is SGHAT and CDR2 is FQNNGV. CDR3 length equals 14 residues. Between the trimmed V and J ends, which lost 3 bases and 4 bases, there was a span of 11 bases. The CDR3 nucleotides read TGTGCCAGCAGCTTGACCGGGAGCGCAGATACGCAGTATTTT. This gives the protein CASSLTGSADTQYF.

The rearrangement uses TRBV18 and TRBJ2-2, with no clear D. Trimming pared 6 bases from V and 3 bases from J, leaving 14 bases between. The CDR3 runs 15 residues. Germline V gene sequence: CDR1 KGHSH, CDR2 LQKENI. In DNA, the CDR3 is TGTGCCAGCTCGCCCTTAGTTCCGGACACCGGGGAGCTGTTTTTT. Translation gives CASSPLVPDTGELFF. Supplemented by reference TRBV18 and TRBJ2-2, the full variable domain reads NAGVMQNPRHLVRRRGQEARLRCSPMKGHSHVYWYRQLPEEGLKFMVYLQKENIIDESGMPKERFSAEFPKEGPSILRIQQVVRGDSAAYFCASSPLVPDTGELFFGEGSRLTVL.